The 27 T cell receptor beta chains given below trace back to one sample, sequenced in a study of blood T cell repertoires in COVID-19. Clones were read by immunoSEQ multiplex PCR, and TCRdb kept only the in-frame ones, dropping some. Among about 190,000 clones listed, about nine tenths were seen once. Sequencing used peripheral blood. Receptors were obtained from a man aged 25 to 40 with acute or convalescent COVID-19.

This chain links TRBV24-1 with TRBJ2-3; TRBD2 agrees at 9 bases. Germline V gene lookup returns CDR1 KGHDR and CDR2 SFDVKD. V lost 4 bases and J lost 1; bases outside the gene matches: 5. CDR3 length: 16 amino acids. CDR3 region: CATSEYSGGRTDTQYF. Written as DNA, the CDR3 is TGTGCCACCAGTGAATATAGCGGGGGCCGCACAGATACGCAGTATTTT.

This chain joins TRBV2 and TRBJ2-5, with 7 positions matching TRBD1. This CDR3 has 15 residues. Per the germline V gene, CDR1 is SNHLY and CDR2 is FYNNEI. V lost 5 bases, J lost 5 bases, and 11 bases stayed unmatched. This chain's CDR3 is CASSQTRDSTETQYF. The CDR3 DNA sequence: TGTGCCAGCAGTCAGACCAGGGACAGCACGGAGACCCAGTACTTC.

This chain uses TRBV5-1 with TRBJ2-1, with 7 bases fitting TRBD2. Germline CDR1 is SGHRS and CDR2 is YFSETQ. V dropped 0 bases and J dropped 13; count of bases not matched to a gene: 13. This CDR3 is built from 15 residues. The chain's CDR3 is CASSLELVGGNTQFF. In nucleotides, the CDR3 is TGCGCCAGCAGCTTGGAACTCGTGGGGGGGAACACACAGTTCTTC.

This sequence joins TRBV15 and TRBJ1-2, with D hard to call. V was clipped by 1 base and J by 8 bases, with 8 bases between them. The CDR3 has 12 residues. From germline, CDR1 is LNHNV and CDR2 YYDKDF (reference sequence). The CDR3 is CATSRGDSGYTF. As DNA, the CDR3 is TGTGCCACCAGCAGAGGAGACTCCGGCTACACCTTC.

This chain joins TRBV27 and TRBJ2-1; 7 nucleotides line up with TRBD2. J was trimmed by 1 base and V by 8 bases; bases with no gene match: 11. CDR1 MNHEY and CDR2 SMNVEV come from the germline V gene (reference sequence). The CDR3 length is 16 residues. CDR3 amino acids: CASGAAGEGSYNEQFF. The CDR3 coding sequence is TGTGCCAGCGGGGCTGCGGGAGAAGGTTCCTACAATGAGCAGTTCTTC.

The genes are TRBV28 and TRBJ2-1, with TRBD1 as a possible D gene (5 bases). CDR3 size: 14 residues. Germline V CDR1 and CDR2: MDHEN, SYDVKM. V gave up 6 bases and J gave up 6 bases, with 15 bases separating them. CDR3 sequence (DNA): TGTGCCAGCAGGTTCATTACAGGATCCAATGAGCAGTTCTTC. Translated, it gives CASRFITGSNEQFF.

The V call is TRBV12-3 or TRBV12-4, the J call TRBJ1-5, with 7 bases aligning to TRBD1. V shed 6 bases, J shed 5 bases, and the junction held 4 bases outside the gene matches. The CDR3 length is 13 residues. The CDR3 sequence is CASSMGQYQPQHF. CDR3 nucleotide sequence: TGTGCCAGCAGCATGGGACAGTATCAGCCCCAGCATTTT.

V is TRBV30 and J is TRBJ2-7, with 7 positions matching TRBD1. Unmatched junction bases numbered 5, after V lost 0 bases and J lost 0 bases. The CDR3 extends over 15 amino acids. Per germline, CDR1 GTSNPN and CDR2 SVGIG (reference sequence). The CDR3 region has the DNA TGTGCCTGGAGTGTATCGGCAGGGGGCTCCTACGAGCAGTACTTC. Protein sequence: CAWSVSAGGSYEQYF.

CDR3 loop: CASSSLRGDNSPLHF. CDR3 coding DNA: TGTGCCAGCAGTTCCCTCCGGGGGGATAATTCACCCCTCCACTTT. The chain recombines TRBV28 with TRBJ1-6, with D possibly being TRBD1 (5 bases). The V and J ends lost 4 bases and 5 bases respectively, with 12 bases between them. This CDR3 has 15 residues. From germline, CDR1 is MDHEN and CDR2 SYDVKM. The whole variable domain, filled in from reference TRBV28 and TRBJ1-6, reads DVKVTQSSRYLVKRTGEKVFLECVQDMDHENMFWYRQDPGLGLRLIYFSYDVKMKEKGDIPEGYSVSREKKERFSLILESASTNQTSMYLCASSSLRGDNSPLHFGNGTRLTVT.

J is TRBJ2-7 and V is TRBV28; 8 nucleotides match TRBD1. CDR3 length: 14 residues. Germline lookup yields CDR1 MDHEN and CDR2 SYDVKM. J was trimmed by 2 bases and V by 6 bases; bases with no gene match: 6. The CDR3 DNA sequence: TGTGCCAGCAGGGAGACAGGGGTACCCTACGAGCAGTACTTC. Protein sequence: CASRETGVPYEQYF.

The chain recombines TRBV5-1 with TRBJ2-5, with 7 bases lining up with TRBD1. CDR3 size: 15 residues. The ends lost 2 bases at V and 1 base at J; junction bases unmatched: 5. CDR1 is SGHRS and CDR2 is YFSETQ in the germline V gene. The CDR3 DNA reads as TGCGCCAGCAGCTTATCGGGACAGCTCCAAGAGACCCAGTACTTC. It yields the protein CASSLSGQLQETQYF.

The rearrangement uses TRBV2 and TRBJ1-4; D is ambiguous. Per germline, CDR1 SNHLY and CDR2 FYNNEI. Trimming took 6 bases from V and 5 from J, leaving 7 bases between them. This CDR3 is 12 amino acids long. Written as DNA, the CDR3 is TGTGCCAGCAGGAGAGAAAATGAAAAACTGTTTTTT. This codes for CASRRENEKLFF.

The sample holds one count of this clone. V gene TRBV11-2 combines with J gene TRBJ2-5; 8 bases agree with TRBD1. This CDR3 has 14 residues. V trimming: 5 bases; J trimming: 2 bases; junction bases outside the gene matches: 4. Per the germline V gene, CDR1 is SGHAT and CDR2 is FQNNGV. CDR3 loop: CASSTNRGQETQYF. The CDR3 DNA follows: TGTGCCAGCAGCACCAACAGGGGGCAAGAGACCCAGTACTTC.

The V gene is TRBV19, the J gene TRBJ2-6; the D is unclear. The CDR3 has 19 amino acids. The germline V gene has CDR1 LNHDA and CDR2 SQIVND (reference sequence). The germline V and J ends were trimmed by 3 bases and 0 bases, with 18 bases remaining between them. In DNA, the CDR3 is TGTGCCAGTAGTATGACCCGTAGCCTCTCGAGCTCTGGGGCCAACGTCCTGACTTTC. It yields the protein CASSMTRSLSSSGANVLTF.

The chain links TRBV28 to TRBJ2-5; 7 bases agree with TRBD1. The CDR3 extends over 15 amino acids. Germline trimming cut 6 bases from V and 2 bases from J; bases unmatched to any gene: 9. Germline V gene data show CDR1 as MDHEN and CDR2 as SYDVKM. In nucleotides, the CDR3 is TGTGCCAGCAGCTATCTTGGGACAGAACAAGAGACCCAGTACTTC. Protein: CASSYLGTEQETQYF.

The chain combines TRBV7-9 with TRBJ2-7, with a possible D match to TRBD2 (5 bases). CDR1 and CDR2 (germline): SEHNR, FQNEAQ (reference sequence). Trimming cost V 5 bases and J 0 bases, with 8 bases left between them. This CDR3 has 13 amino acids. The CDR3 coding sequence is TGTGCCAGCAGCACCCGGGACTCCTACGAGCAGTACTTC. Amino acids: CASSTRDSYEQYF.

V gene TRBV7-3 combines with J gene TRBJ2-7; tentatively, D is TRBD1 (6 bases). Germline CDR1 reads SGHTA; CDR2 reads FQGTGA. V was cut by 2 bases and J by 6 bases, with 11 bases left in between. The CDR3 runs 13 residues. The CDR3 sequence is CASSLQQGREQYF. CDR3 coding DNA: TGTGCCAGCAGCTTACAACAGGGCCGCGAGCAGTACTTC.

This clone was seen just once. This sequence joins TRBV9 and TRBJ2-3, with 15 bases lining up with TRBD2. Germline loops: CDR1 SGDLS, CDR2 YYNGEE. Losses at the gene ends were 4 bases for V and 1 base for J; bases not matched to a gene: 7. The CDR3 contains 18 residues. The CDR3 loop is CASSLGLAGGMGTDTQYF. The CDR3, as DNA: TGTGCCAGCAGCTTAGGACTAGCGGGGGGGATGGGCACAGATACGCAGTATTTT.

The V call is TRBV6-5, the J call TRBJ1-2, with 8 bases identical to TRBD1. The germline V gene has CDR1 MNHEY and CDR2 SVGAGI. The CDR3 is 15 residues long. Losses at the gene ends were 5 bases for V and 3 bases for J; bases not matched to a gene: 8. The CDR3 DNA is TGTGCCAGCAGTCCCCGGGACAGGTCTTACTATGGCTACACCTTC. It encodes CASSPRDRSYYGYTF.

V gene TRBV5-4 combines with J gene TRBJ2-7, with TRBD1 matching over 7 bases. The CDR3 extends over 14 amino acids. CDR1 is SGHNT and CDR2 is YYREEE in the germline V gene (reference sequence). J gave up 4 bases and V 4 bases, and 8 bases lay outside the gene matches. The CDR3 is CASSPDRVGYEQYF. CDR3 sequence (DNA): TGTGCCAGCAGCCCAGACAGGGTCGGGTACGAGCAGTACTTC.

The CDR3: CASSQGVGQPQHF. The CDR3 nucleotides read TGTGCCAGCAGCCAGGGGGTAGGGCAGCCCCAGCATTTT. J is TRBJ1-5 and V is TRBV2; 7 bases are a match to TRBD1. Germline values: CDR1 SNHLY, CDR2 FYNNEI. After removal of 6 bases from V and 7 bases from J, the junction contained 6 bases not matched to a gene. The CDR3 is 13 residues long. The whole variable domain, remainder taken from reference TRBV2 and TRBJ1-5, is EPEVTQTPSHQVTQMGQEVILRCVPISNHLYFYWYRQILGQKVEFLVSFYNNEISEKSEIFDDQFSVERPDGSNFTLKIRSTKLEDSAMYFCASSQGVGQPQHFGDGTRLSIL.

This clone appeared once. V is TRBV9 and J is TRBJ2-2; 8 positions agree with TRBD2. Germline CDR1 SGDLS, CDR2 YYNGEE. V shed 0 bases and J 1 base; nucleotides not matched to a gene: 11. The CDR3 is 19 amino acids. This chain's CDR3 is CASSVDVWDLAGNTGELFF. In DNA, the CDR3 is TGTGCCAGCAGCGTAGATGTATGGGATCTAGCGGGGAACACCGGGGAGCTGTTTTTT.

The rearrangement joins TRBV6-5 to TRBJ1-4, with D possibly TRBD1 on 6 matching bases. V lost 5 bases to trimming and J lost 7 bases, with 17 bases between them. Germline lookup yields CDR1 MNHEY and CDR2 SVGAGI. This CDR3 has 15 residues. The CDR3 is CASSSRGLNTEKLFF. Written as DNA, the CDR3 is TGTGCCAGCAGTAGCAGGGGTTTGAATACTGAAAAACTGTTTTTT.

CDR3: CASSRGSGEQFF. CDR3 sequence (DNA): TGTGCCAGCAGCCGGGGGTCGGGTGAGCAGTTCTTC. The V and J genes are TRBV11-2 and TRBJ2-1; a weak D match, TRBD2 (6 bases). Per germline, CDR1 SGHAT and CDR2 FQNNGV. The CDR3 is made up of 12 amino acids. Trimming pared 5 bases from V and 9 bases from J, leaving 11 bases between.

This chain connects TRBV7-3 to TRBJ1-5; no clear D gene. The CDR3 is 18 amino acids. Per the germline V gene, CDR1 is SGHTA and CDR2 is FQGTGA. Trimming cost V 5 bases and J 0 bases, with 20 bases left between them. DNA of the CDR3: TGTGCCAGCAGCCTAGTGCCTAGCCGCTGGGATAGCAATCAGCCCCAGCATTTT. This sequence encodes CASSLVPSRWDSNQPQHF.

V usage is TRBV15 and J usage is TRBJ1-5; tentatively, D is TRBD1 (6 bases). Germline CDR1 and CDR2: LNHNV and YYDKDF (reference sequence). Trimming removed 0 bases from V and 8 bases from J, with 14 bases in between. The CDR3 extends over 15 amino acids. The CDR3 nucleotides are TGTGCCACCAGCAGAGAAATTACAGGGAGAGAGCCCCAGCATTTT. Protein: CATSREITGREPQHF.

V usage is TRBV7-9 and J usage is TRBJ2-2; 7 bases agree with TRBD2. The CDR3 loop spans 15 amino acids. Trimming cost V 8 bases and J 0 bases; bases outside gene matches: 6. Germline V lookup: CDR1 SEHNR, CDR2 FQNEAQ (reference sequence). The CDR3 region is CASLGAGANTGELFF. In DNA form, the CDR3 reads TGTGCCAGCCTTGGGGCGGGGGCGAACACCGGGGAGCTGTTTTTT. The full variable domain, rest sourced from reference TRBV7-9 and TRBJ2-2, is DTGVSQNPRHKITKRGQNVTFRCDPISEHNRLYWYRQTLGQGPEFLTYFQNEAQLEKSRLLSDRFSAERPKGSFSTLEIQRTEQGDSAMYLCASLGAGANTGELFFGEGSRLTVL.